Listed here is a single TCR beta chain. Its antigen is currently unknown. The sample comes from a study of identical twins. Overall study findings and caveats: Findings came from cross-sectional statistics, without long-term follow-up of donors.

TCRdb reprocessed the 5' RACE reads with MiXCR, giving one entry per CDR3 protein. Of 450,000 to 500,000 distinct CDR3 sequences listed, roughly an eighth were seen once; the top ten hold approximately 0.98%. Germline loops: CDR1 PRHDT, CDR2 FYEKMQ (reference sequence). V lost 5 bases and J lost 4; bases outside the gene matches: 10. The CDR3 covers 17 residues. These data are also associated with another study on yellow fever vaccine responses in identical twins.

The clonotype comes from a woman between 18 and 29 years old in good health. The specimen sequenced was CD4+ T cells sorted from blood. The chain carries TRBV13 and TRBJ2-1; TRBD2 matches at 11 bases. This CDR3 reads CASSRPSSGRYYNEQFF. The CDR3 coding sequence is TGTGCCAGCAGCCGCCCCTCTAGCGGGAGGTATTACAATGAGCAGTTCTTC.